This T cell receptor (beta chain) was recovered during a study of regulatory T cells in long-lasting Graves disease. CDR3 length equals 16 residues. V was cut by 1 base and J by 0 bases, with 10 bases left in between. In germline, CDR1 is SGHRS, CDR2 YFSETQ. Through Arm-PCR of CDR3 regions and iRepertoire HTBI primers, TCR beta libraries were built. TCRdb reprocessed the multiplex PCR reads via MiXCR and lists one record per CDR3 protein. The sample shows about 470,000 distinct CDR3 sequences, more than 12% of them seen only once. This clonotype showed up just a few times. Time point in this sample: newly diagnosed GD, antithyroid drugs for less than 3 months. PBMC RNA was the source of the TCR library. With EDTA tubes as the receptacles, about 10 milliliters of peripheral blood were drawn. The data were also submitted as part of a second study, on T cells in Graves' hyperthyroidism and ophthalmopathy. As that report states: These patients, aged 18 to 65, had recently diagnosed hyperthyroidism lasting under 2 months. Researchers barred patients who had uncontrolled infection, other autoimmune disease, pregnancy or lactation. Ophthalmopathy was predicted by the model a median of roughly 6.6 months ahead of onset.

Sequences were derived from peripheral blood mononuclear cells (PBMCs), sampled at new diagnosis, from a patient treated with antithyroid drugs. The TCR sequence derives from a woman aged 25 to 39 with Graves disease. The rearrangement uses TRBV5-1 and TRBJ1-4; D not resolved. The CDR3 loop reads CASSLSRPATNEKLFF. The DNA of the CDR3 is TGCGCCAGCAGCTTGTCACGGCCCGCAACTAATGAAAAACTGTTTTTT.